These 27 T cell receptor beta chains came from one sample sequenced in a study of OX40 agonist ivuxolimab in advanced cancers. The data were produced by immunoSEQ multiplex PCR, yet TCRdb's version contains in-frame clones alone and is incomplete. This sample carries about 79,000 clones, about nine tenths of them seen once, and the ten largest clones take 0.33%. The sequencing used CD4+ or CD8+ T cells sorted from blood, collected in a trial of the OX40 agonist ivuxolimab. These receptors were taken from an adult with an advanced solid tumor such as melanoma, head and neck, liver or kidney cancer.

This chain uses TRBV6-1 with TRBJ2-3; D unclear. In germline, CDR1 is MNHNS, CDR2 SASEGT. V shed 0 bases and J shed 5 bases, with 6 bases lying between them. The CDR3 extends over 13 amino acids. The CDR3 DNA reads TGTGCCAGCAGTGAAGCCCGTTTAGATACGCAGTATTTT. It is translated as CASSEARLDTQYF.

The CDR3 reads CASSLLGGVLVRDTQYF. The CDR3 region has the DNA TGCGCCAGCAGCTTGTTAGGCGGGGTGCTTGTTCGAGATACGCAGTATTTT. The gene calls are TRBV5-1 and TRBJ2-3; maybe TRBD2 (6 bases). Looked up from germline, CDR1 is SGHRS and CDR2 is YFSETQ. The germline V and J ends were trimmed by 1 base and 5 bases, with 20 bases remaining between them. The CDR3 is made up of 17 amino acids.

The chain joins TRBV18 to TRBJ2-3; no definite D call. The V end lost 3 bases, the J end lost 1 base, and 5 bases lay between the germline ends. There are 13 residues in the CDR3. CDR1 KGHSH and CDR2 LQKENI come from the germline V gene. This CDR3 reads CASSPPGTDTQYF. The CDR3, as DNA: TGTGCCAGCTCACCTCCGGGCACAGATACGCAGTATTTT.

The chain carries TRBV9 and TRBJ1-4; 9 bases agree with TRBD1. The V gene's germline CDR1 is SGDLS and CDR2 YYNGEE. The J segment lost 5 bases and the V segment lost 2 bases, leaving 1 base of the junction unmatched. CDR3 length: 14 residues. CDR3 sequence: CASSVGQGNEKLFF. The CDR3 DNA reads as TGTGCCAGCAGCGTCGGACAGGGGAATGAAAAACTGTTTTTT. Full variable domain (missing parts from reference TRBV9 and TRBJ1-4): DSGVTQTPKHLITATGQRVTLRCSPRSGDLSVYWYQQSLDQGLQFLIQYYNGEERAKGNILERFSAQQFPDLHSELNLSSLELGDSALYFCASSVGQGNEKLFFGSGTQLSVL.

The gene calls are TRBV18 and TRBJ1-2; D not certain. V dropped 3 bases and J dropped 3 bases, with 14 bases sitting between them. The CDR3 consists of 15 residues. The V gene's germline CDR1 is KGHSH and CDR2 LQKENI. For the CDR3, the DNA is TGTGCCAGCTCACCTAGGGCGTCCCCTGACTATGGCTACACCTTC. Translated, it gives CASSPRASPDYGYTF.

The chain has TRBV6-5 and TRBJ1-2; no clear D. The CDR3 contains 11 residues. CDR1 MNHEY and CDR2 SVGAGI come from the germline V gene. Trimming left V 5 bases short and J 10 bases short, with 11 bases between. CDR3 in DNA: TGTGCCAGCAGTACGGGAGGGATCTACACCTTC. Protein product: CASSTGGIYTF.

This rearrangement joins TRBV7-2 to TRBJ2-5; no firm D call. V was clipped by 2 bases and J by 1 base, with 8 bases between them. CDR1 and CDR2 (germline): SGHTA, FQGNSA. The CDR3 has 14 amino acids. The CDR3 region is CASSLPRFQETQYF. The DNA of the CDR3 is TGTGCCAGCAGCTTACCGCGTTTCCAAGAGACCCAGTACTTC.

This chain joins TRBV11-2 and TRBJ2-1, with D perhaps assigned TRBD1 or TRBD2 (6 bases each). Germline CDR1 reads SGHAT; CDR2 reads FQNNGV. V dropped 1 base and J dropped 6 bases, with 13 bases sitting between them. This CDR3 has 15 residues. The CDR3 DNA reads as TGTGCCAGCAGCTTAGTGGGGGGCAGTCGCAATGAGCAGTTCTTC. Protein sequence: CASSLVGGSRNEQFF. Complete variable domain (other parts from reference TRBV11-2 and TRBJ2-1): EAGVAQSPRYKIIEKRQSVAFWCNPISGHATLYWYQQILGQGPKLLIQFQNNGVVDDSQLPKDRFSAERLKGVDSTLKIQPAKLEDSAVYLCASSLVGGSRNEQFFGPGTRLTVL.

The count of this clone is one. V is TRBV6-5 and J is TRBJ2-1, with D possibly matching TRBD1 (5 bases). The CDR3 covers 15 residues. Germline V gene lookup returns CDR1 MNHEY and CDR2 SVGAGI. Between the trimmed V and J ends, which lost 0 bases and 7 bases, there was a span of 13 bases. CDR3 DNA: TGTGCCAGCAGTTACTCAACGCAGGGCCGAAATGAGCAGTTCTTC. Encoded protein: CASSYSTQGRNEQFF.

CDR3 nucleotide sequence: TGTGCCAGCAGCTTAGCCCCAGTTAATTCACCCCTCCACTTT. It translates to CASSLAPVNSPLHF. V is TRBV7-9 and J is TRBJ1-6; D unclear. Germline lookup yields CDR1 SEHNR and CDR2 FQNEAQ (reference sequence). The V end was cut by 0 bases, the J end by 6 bases, with 6 bases between. This CDR3 region has 14 residues.

The CDR3 region has the DNA TGTGCCAGCTCACCACGGGAGGCCAACGGGGAGACCCAGTACTTC. Translated: CASSPREANGETQYF. The V gene is TRBV18, the J gene TRBJ2-5; D might be TRBD2 (6 bases). The germline V gene has CDR1 KGHSH and CDR2 LQKENI. V lost 1 base and J lost 5, with 14 bases in between. The CDR3 sequence is 15 residues long.

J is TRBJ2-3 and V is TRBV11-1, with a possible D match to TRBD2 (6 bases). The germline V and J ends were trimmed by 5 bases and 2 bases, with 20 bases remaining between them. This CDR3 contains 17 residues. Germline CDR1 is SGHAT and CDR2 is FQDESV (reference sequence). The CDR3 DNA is TGTGCCAGCAGCCTACTTCCGATGACGGGGGTCACAGATACGCAGTATTTT. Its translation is CASSLLPMTGVTDTQYF. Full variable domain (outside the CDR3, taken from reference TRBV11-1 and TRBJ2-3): EAEVAQSPRYKITEKSQAVAFWCDPISGHATLYWYRQILGQGPELLVQFQDESVVDDSQLPKDRFSAERLKGVDSTLKIQPAELGDSAMYLCASSLLPMTGVTDTQYFGPGTRLTVL.

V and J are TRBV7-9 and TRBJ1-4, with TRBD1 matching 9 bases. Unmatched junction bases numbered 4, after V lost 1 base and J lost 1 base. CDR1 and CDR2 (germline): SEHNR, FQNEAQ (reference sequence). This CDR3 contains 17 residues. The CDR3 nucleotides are TGTGCCAGCAGCTTAGGGTGGACAGGGGTAACTAATGAAAAACTGTTTTTT. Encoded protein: CASSLGWTGVTNEKLFF.

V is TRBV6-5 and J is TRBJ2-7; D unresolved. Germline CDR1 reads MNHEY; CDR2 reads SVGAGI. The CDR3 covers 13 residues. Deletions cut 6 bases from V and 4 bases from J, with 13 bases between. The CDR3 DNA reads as TGTGCCAGCAGATATGGGCCAGATTACGAGCAGTACTTC. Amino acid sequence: CASRYGPDYEQYF.

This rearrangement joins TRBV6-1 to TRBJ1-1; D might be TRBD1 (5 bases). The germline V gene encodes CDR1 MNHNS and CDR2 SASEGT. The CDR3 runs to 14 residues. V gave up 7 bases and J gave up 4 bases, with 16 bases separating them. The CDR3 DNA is TGTGCCAGCACCAAAGGGGCCTCCCTCACTGAAGCTTTCTTT. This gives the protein CASTKGASLTEAFF.

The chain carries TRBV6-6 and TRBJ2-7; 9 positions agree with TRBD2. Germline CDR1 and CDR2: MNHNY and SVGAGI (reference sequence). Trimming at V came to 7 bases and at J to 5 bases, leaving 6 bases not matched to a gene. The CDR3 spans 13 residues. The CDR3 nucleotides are TGTGCCAGCACCCAAGCGGGGGGAAACGAGCAGTACGTC. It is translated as CASTQAGGNEQYV.

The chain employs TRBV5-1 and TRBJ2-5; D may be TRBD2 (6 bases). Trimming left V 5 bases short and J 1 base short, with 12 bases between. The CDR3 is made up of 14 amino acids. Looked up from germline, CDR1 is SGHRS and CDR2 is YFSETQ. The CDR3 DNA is TGCGCCAGCAGTTCCCAGGGACTCCAAGAGACCCAGTACTTC. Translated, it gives CASSSQGLQETQYF.

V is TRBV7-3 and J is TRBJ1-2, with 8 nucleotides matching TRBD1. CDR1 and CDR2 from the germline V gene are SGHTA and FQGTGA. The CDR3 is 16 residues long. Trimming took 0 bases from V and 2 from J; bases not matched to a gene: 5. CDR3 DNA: TGTGCCAGCAGCTTAACCCCAGGGGGCCTCAACTATGGCTACACCTTC. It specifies CASSLTPGGLNYGYTF.

DNA for the CDR3: TGTGCCAGCAGTCTGACTAGCGGCGCAGATACGCAGTATTTT. This codes for CASSLTSGADTQYF. The chain combines TRBV2 with TRBJ2-3; 9 bases agree with TRBD2. The length of the CDR3 is 14 residues. The J segment lost 4 bases and the V segment lost 5 bases, leaving 4 bases of the junction unmatched. Germline values: CDR1 SNHLY, CDR2 FYNNEI.

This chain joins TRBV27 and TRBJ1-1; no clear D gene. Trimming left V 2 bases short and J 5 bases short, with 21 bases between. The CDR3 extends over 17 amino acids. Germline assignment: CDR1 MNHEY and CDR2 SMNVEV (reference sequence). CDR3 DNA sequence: TGTGCCAGCAGTTTACGGGGTTCCCCCCCGAGAGGGACTGAAGCTTTCTTT. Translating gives CASSLRGSPPRGTEAFF.

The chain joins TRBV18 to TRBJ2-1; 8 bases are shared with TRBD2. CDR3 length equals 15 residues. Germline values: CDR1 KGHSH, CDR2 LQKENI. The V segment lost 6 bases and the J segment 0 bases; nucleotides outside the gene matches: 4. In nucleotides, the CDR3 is TGTGCCAGCTCGTCGGGGGGGAACTCCTACAATGAGCAGTTCTTC. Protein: CASSSGGNSYNEQFF. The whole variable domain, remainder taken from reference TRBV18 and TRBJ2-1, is NAGVMQNPRHLVRRRGQEARLRCSPMKGHSHVYWYRQLPEEGLKFMVYLQKENIIDESGMPKERFSAEFPKEGPSILRIQQVVRGDSAAYFCASSSGGNSYNEQFFGPGTRLTVL.

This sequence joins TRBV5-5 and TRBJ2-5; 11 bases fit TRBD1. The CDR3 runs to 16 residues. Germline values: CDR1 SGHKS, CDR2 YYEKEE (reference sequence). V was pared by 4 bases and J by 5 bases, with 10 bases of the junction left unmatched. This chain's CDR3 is CASSRTGQGASETQYF. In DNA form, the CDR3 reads TGTGCCAGCAGCCGAACAGGACAGGGGGCGTCGGAGACCCAGTACTTC.

The CDR3 DNA reads as TGTGCCATCAGCTCTGCAACAGATGGAAATCAGCCCCAGCATTTT. Translation: CAISSATDGNQPQHF. The chain couples TRBV10-3 to TRBJ1-5; no reliable D call. The V end lost 6 bases, the J end lost 4 bases, and 16 bases lay between the germline ends. The germline CDR1 and CDR2 sequences are ENHRY and SYGVKD. CDR3 length equals 15 residues.

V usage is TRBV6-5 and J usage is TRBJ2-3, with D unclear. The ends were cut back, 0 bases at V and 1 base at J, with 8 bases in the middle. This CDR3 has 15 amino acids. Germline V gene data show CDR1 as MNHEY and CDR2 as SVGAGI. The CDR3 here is CASSYSGWGTDTQYF. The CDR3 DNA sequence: TGTGCCAGCAGTTACTCCGGGTGGGGCACAGATACGCAGTATTTT.

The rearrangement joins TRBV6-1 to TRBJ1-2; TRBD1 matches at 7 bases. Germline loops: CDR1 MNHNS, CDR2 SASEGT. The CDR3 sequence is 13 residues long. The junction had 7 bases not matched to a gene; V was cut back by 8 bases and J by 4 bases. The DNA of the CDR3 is TGTGCCAGCCGCCGGGACAGCGTCTATGGCTACACCTTC. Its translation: CASRRDSVYGYTF.

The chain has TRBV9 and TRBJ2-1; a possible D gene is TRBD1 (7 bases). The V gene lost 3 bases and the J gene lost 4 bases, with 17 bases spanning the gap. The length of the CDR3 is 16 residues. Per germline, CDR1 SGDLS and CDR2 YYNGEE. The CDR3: CASSDLLRDSYNEQFF. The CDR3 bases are TGTGCCAGCAGCGATCTATTGCGGGACAGTTACAATGAGCAGTTCTTC.

The CDR3 protein is CASSAPSGGATDTQYF. CDR3 nucleotide sequence: TGTGCCAGCAGTGCCCCTAGCGGGGGGGCCACAGATACGCAGTATTTT. The V gene is TRBV6-1, the J gene TRBJ2-3, with 12 bases identical to TRBD2. The CDR3 totals 16 residues. V dropped 4 bases and J dropped 2; count of bases not matched to a gene: 4. The V gene's germline CDR1 is MNHNS and CDR2 SASEGT.